Listed below are T cell receptor beta chains from one sample, sequenced in a study of OX40 agonist ivuxolimab in advanced cancers. The assay was immunoSEQ multiplex PCR, and TCRdb's table has in-frame clones only and misses some. The sample lists about 82,000 clones, 88% occurring once. The sample was CD4+ or CD8+ T cells sorted from blood, taken in a trial of the OX40 agonist ivuxolimab. These receptors were taken from an adult with an advanced solid tumor such as melanoma, head and neck, liver or kidney cancer. Both conserved end residues are part of each CDR3. A D gene is named only where the DNA matches it firmly. Not all rows give a size; the values are once, few, many and, for expanded clones, a class.

CDR3,DNA,size,V,J,D
CASSQDLQLRAFF,TGTGCCAGCAGCCAAGATCTGCAGTTGAGGGCTTTCTTT,few,TRBV14,TRBJ1-1,-
CASSPKTGQSSYNEQFF,TGTGCCAGCAGCCCGAAGACAGGCCAGAGCTCCTACAATGAGCAGTTCTTC,-,TRBV14,TRBJ2-1,-
CASSYPAGAYEQYF,TGTGCCAGCAGTTACCCGGCAGGGGCCTACGAGCAGTACTTC,-,TRBV6-5,TRBJ2-7,-
CASSPFGKQTRGEQFF,TGTGCCAGCAGCCCGTTCGGCAAGCAGACGAGGGGTGAGCAGTTCTTC,-,TRBV5-4,TRBJ2-1,-
CSVLETDSNTEAFF,TGCAGCGTTCTAGAGACAGACTCGAACACTGAAGCTTTCTTT,-,TRBV29-1,TRBJ1-1,-
CASSGGLARTGELFF,TGTGCCAGCAGCGGAGGACTAGCAAGGACCGGGGAGCTGTTTTTT,-,TRBV7-3,TRBJ2-2,TRBD2
CASRDRTNTEAFF,TGTGCCAGCAGAGACAGGACGAACACTGAAGCTTTCTTT,-,TRBV25-1,TRBJ1-1,-
CASSLAGEEGETQYF,TGTGCCAGCAGCTTAGCGGGAGAGGAGGGGGAGACCCAGTACTTC,-,TRBV7-2,TRBJ2-5,-
CASSTSSGSYNEQFF,TGTGCCAGCAGCACCTCTAGCGGCTCCTACAATGAGCAGTTCTTC,-,TRBV9,TRBJ2-1,TRBD2
CASSLVSGETQYF,TGTGCCAGCAGCTTAGTGTCGGGGGAGACCCAGTACTTC,-,TRBV7-2,TRBJ2-5,-
CSVVRGEAFF,TGCAGCGTTGTCCGGGGGGAAGCTTTCTTT,-,TRBV29-1,TRBJ1-1,-
CSAGQDGYTF,TGCAGTGCGGGGCAGGATGGCTACACCTTC,-,TRBV20-1,TRBJ1-2,-
CASSQNYLGEQYF,TGTGCCAGCAGCCAAAATTACCTCGGGGAGCAGTACTTC,-,TRBV14,TRBJ2-7,-
CASSLGLAGADTQYF,TGCGCCAGCAGCTTGGGACTAGCGGGAGCAGATACGCAGTATTTT,few,TRBV5-1,TRBJ2-3,TRBD2
CATIMEQNTEAFF,TGTGCCACCATTATGGAGCAAAACACTGAAGCTTTCTTT,-,TRBV10-3,TRBJ1-1,-
CASSPLTGDEQYF,TGTGCCAGCAGCCCTCTTACGGGAGATGAGCAGTACTTC,few,TRBV7-2,TRBJ2-7,-
CASSLAFGSYEQYF,TGTGCCAGCAGCTTAGCGTTCGGAAGCTACGAGCAGTACTTC,-,TRBV7-2,TRBJ2-7,-
CASSIVGAARPNTEAFF,TGTGCCAGTAGTATAGTGGGGGCAGCCAGGCCGAACACTGAAGCTTTCTTT,once,TRBV19,TRBJ1-1,-
CASSKRGPDTQYF,TGCGCCAGCAGCAAGAGGGGTCCAGATACGCAGTATTTT,few,TRBV5-1,TRBJ2-3,-
CASSYDREQETQYF,TGCGCCAGCAGCTATGACAGGGAACAAGAGACCCAGTACTTC,-,TRBV5-1,TRBJ2-5,TRBD1
CAWSLGLAGYQETQYF,TGTGCCTGGAGCCTTGGGCTAGCGGGTTACCAAGAGACCCAGTACTTC,-,TRBV30,TRBJ2-5,TRBD2
CASSTPPGQMNTEAFF,TGTGCCAGTAGCACACCTCCGGGACAGATGAACACTGAAGCTTTCTTT,-,TRBV19,TRBJ1-1,TRBD1
CASSLDGNQPQHF,TGTGCCAGCAGCTTAGATGGGAATCAGCCCCAGCATTTT,few,TRBV7-2,TRBJ1-5,-
CASSKGDYRGTPYEQYF,TGTGCCAGCAGCAAAGGGGACTACAGGGGGACCCCCTACGAGCAGTACTTC,-,TRBV21-1,TRBJ2-7,-
CASSLMYQETQYF,TGTGCCAGCAGCCTCATGTACCAAGAGACCCAGTACTTC,-,TRBV11-2,TRBJ2-5,-
CASSLNWNTGELFF,TGCGCCAGCAGCTTGAACTGGAACACCGGGGAGCTGTTTTTT,-,TRBV5-1,TRBJ2-2,-
CASSDLLGDYEQYF,TGTGCCAGCAGCGATTTACTAGGGGATTACGAGCAGTACTTC,few,TRBV21-1,TRBJ2-7,-
CASTRTGNTEAFF,TGTGCCAGTACAAGGACAGGGAACACTGAAGCTTTCTTT,-,TRBV19,TRBJ1-1,TRBD1
CASSWGRGNEQFF,TGTGCCAGCAGTTGGGGCAGGGGCAATGAGCAGTTCTTC,once,TRBV6-6,TRBJ2-1,-
CSVEITSTDTQYF,TGCAGCGTTGAGATAACTAGCACAGATACGCAGTATTTT,once,TRBV29-1,TRBJ2-3,-
CASSLNPGLVYEQYF,TGTGCCAGCAGTTTAAACCCGGGACTAGTCTACGAGCAGTACTTC,-,TRBV27,TRBJ2-7,TRBD2
CASSFERGTDTQYF,TGTGCCAGCAGTTTTGAGCGGGGCACAGATACGCAGTATTTT,-,TRBV27,TRBJ2-3,-
CASSFRDTMNTEAFF,TGCGCCAGCAGCTTCCGGGACACAATGAACACTGAAGCTTTCTTT,-,TRBV5-1,TRBJ1-1,-
CASSGTSNTGELFF,TGTGCCAGTTCCGGGACTTCGAACACCGGGGAGCTGTTTTTT,once,TRBV19,TRBJ2-2,-
CASRARATNYGYTF,TGTGCCAGCCGTGCCAGGGCCACTAACTATGGCTACACCTTC,-,TRBV2,TRBJ1-2,-
CASGIGTDTDTQYF,TGTGCTAGTGGTATCGGGACAGACACAGATACGCAGTATTTT,-,TRBV12-5,TRBJ2-3,TRBD1
CASSLSGNEQYF,TGTGCCAGCAGCTTGTCGGGAAACGAGCAGTACTTC,-,TRBV5-5,TRBJ2-7,-
CASSSSGEAREQYF,TGTGCCAGCAGCTCGTCGGGGGAGGCTCGGGAGCAGTACTTC,-,TRBV7-6,TRBJ2-7,-
CASSLEGRPIQETQYF,TGTGCCAGCAGCTTAGAGGGCAGACCCATCCAAGAGACCCAGTACTTC,-,TRBV11-2,TRBJ2-5,-
CATKQGRWTEAFF,TGCGCCACCAAGCAAGGGAGGTGGACTGAAGCTTTCTTT,few,TRBV10-1,TRBJ1-1,-
CASSLSQTYEQYF,TGTGCCAGCAGCTTAAGCCAGACCTACGAGCAGTACTTC,-,TRBV7-2,TRBJ2-7,-
CASSEVEKLFF,TGTGCCAGCAGTGAGGTCGAAAAACTGTTTTTT,-,TRBV6-1,TRBJ1-4,-
CASSLKGFTDTQYF,TGTGCCAGCAGTTTAAAAGGGTTCACAGATACGCAGTATTTT,once,TRBV27,TRBJ2-3,-
CASSLFSNTEAFF,TGTGCCAGCAGTTTATTTTCGAACACTGAAGCTTTCTTT,-,TRBV7-8,TRBJ1-1,-
CASSLRGISYNEQFF,TGTGCCAGCAGCTTACGCGGGATCTCCTACAATGAGCAGTTCTTC,-,TRBV11-2,TRBJ2-1,-
CASSYSSPSQGDIQYF,TGTGCCAGCAGTTACTCTTCCCCGAGCCAGGGGGACATTCAGTACTTC,-,TRBV6-6,TRBJ2-4,TRBD1
CASSPDRPDTQYF,TGCGCCAGCAGCCCGGACAGGCCAGATACGCAGTATTTT,once,TRBV5-1,TRBJ2-3,TRBD1
CASSLGGPSVHTEAFF,TGTGCCAGCAGTTTAGGAGGGCCATCGGTCCACACTGAAGCTTTCTTT,-,TRBV28,TRBJ1-1,-
CATGETGYGYGYTF,TGTGCCACCGGGGAGACAGGGTACGGCTATGGCTACACCTTC,-,TRBV10-3,TRBJ1-2,TRBD1
CASSVTGRMTGNTIYF,TGTGCCAGCAGTGTGACAGGGCGGATGACTGGAAACACCATATATTTT,-,TRBV6-1,TRBJ1-3,TRBD1
CSARRANVLTF,TGCAGTGCCCGCCGGGCCAACGTCCTGACTTTC,-,TRBV20-1,TRBJ2-6,-
CASSQGQISNQPQHF,TGTGCCAGCTCACAGGGACAGATTAGCAATCAGCCCCAGCATTTT,-,TRBV18,TRBJ1-5,TRBD1
CASSPFGGGIQYF,TGTGCCAGCAGCCCATTTGGCGGAGGTATTCAGTACTTC,-,TRBV6-5,TRBJ2-4,-
CAGQWDRGQPQHF,TGTGCCGGTCAATGGGACAGGGGACAGCCCCAGCATTTT,-,TRBV28,TRBJ1-5,TRBD1
CAWGASGGRDYEQFF,TGTGCCTGGGGTGCGTCTGGGGGGAGAGACTATGAGCAGTTCTTC,-,TRBV30,TRBJ2-1,-
CASNWDRDGIQPQHF,TGTGCCAGCAACTGGGACAGGGATGGGATACAGCCCCAGCATTTT,-,TRBV7-3,TRBJ1-5,TRBD1
CASRGSSGSYEQYF,TGTGCCAGCAGAGGATCTAGCGGGAGTTACGAGCAGTACTTC,-,TRBV28,TRBJ2-7,TRBD2
CASSPLAGTQYF,TGTGCCAGCAGTCCTCTAGCTGGAACGCAGTATTTT,-,TRBV28,TRBJ2-3,-
CASRRRVAKNIQYF,TGTGCCAGCAGACGTAGGGTAGCCAAAAACATTCAGTACTTC,few,TRBV2,TRBJ2-4,-
CASSSQSPDTQYF,TGTGCCAGCAGTTCACAGAGCCCAGATACGCAGTATTTT,-,TRBV25-1,TRBJ2-3,-